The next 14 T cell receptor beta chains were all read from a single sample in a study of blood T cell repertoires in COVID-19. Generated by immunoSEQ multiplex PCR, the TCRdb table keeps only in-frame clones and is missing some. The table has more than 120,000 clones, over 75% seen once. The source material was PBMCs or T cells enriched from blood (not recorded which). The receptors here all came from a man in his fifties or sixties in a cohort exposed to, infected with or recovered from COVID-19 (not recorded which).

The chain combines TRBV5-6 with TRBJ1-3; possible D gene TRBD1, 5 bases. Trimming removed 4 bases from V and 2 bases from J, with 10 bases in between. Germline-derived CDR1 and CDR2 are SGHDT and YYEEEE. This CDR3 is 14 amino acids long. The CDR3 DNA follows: TGTGCCAGCAGCCTATGGGGCCCTGGAAACACCATATATTTT. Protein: CASSLWGPGNTIYF.

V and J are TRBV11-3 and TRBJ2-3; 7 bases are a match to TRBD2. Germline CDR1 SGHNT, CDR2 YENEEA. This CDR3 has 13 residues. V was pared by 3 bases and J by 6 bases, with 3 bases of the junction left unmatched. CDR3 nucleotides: TGTGCCAGCAGCTTGGAGGGAGGGGATACGCAGTATTTT. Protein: CASSLEGGDTQYF.

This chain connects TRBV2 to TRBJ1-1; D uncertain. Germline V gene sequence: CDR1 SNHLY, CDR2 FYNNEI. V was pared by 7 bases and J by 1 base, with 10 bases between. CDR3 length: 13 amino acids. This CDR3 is CASIIEANTEAFF. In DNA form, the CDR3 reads TGTGCCAGCATCATTGAGGCGAACACTGAAGCTTTCTTT.

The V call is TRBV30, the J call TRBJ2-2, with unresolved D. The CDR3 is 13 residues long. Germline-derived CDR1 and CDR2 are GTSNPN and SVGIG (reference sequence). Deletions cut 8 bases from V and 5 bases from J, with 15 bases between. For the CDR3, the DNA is TGTGCCGTATACCTTTCCCGGACCGGGGAGCTGTTTTTT. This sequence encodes CAVYLSRTGELFF.

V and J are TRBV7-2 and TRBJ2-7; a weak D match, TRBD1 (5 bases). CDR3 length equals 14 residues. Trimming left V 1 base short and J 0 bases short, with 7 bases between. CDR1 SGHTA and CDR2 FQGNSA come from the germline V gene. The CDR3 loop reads CASSLGQYSYEQYF. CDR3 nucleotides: TGTGCCAGCAGCTTAGGACAGTACTCCTACGAGCAGTACTTC.

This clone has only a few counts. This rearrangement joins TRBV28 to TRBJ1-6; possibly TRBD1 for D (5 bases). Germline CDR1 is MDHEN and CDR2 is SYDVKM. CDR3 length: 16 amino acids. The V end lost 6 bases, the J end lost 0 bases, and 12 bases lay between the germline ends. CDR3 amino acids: CASRTQGSSYNSPLHF. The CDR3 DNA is TGTGCCAGCAGAACCCAGGGAAGCTCCTATAATTCACCCCTCCACTTT.

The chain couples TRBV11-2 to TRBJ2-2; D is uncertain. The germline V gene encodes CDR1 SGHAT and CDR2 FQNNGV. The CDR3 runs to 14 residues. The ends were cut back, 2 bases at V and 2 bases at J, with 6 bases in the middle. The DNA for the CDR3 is TGTGCCAGCAGCTTACAAACTAACACCGGGGAGCTGTTTTTT. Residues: CASSLQTNTGELFF. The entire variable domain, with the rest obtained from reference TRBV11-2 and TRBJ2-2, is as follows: EAGVAQSPRYKIIEKRQSVAFWCNPISGHATLYWYQQILGQGPKLLIQFQNNGVVDDSQLPKDRFSAERLKGVDSTLKIQPAKLEDSAVYLCASSLQTNTGELFFGEGSRLTVL.

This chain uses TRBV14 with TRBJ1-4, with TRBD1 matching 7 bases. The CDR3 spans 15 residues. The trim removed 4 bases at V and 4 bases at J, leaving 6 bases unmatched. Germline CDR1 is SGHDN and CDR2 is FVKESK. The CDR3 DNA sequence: TGTGCCAGCAGCCGTTTCGGGACAGTTAATGAAAAACTGTTTTTT. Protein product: CASSRFGTVNEKLFF. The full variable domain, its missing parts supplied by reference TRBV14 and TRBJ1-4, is EAGVTQFPSHSVIEKGQTVTLRCDPISGHDNLYWYRRVMGKEIKFLLHFVKESKQDESGMPNNRFLAERTGGTYSTLKVQPAELEDSGVYFCASSRFGTVNEKLFFGSGTQLSVL.

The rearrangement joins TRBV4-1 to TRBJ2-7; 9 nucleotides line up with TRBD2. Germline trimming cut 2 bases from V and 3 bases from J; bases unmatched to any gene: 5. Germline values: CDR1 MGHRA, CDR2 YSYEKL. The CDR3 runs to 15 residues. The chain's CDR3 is CASSQSLAGSYEQYF. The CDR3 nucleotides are TGCGCCAGCAGCCAATCTCTAGCGGGAAGCTACGAGCAGTACTTC.

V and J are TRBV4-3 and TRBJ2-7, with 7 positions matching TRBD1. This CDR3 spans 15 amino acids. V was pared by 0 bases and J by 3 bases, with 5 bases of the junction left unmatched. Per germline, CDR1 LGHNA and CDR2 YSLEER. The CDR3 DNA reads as TGCGCCAGCAGCCAAGATCCCGGGACAGTCTACGAGCAGTACTTC. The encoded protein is CASSQDPGTVYEQYF.

CDR3 nucleotide sequence: TGTGCCTGGAGTTTGTACCCCGGGGAAAGCGGGGCTCAAGAGACCCAGTACTTC. This codes for CAWSLYPGESGAQETQYF. The V and J genes are TRBV30 and TRBJ2-5; 7 bases are a match to TRBD2. Germline CDR1 GTSNPN, CDR2 SVGIG (reference sequence). Trimming cost V 2 bases and J 2 bases; bases outside gene matches: 17. This CDR3 is 18 amino acids long. Full variable domain (rest looked up from reference TRBV30 and TRBJ2-5): SQTIHQWPATLVQPVGSPLSLECTVEGTSNPNLYWYRQAAGRGLQLLFYSVGIGQISSEVPQNLSASRPQDRQFILSSKKLLLSDSGFYLCAWSLYPGESGAQETQYFGPGTRLLVL.

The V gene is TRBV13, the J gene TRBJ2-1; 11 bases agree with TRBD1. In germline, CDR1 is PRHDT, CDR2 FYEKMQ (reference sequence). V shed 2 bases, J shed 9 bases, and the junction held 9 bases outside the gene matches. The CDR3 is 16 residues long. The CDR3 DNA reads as TGTGCCAGCAGCTTATTGGGACAGGGGGTACTAAGTGAGCAGTTCTTC. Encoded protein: CASSLLGQGVLSEQFF.

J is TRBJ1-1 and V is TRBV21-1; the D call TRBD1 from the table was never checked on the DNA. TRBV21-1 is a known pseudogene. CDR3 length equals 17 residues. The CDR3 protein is CASSPTGCGTVGTEAFF. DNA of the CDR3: TGTGCCAGCAGCCCGACAGGGTGCGGGACCGTAGGCACTGAAGCTTTCTTT.

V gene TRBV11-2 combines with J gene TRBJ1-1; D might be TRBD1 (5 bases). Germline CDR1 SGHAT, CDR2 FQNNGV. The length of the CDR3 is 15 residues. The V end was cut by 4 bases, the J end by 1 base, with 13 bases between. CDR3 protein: CASSSTGRKNTEAFF. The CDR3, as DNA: TGTGCCAGCAGCTCCACAGGTAGGAAGAACACTGAAGCTTTCTTT. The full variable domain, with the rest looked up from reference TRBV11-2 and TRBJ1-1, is EAGVAQSPRYKIIEKRQSVAFWCNPISGHATLYWYQQILGQGPKLLIQFQNNGVVDDSQLPKDRFSAERLKGVDSTLKIQPAKLEDSAVYLCASSSTGRKNTEAFFGQGTRLTVV.